The 13 T cell receptor beta chains listed next were all sequenced from one sample in a study of post-analysis software for immune sequencing data. Every TCR beta cDNA library bore unique molecular identifiers. One entry per CDR3 protein results from TCRdb running MiXCR on the PCR reads. The sample carries almost 700,000 distinct CDR3 sequences, approximately 60% recorded once. The antigens for these receptors are not known. Points from the study as a whole: About five TRBV segments were more frequent in patients than controls; TRBV5-6, TRBV5-1 and TRBV20-1 belonged to this group.

The source material was blood. The receptors here all came from a girl aged 2-15 years with multiple sclerosis.

V usage is TRBV5-1 and J usage is TRBJ2-5; D unclear. Germline lookup yields CDR1 SGHRS and CDR2 YFSETQ. Trimming left V 0 bases short and J 1 base short, with 10 bases between. CDR3 size: 15 residues. This CDR3 reads CASSLVGHLQETQYF. The CDR3 region has the DNA TGCGCCAGCAGCTTGGTCGGGCACCTCCAAGAGACCCAGTACTTC.

The chain uses TRBV29-1 and TRBJ2-7; perhaps TRBD2 as D (6 bases). Germline V gene lookup returns CDR1 SQVTM and CDR2 ANQGSEA. The CDR3 extends over 14 amino acids. V gave up 7 bases and J gave up 4 bases, with 20 bases separating them. This CDR3 is CSAGGLGREYEQYF. The CDR3 nucleotides are TGCAGCGCTGGTGGGCTGGGACGGGAGTACGAGCAGTACTTC.

The V call is TRBV20-1, the J call TRBJ1-2, with D uncertain. The CDR3 has 10 residues. Germline CDR1 is DFQATT and CDR2 is SNEGSKA (reference sequence). With 7 bases removed from V and 6 bases from J, the gap between germline ends came to 9 bases. This CDR3 reads CSVGFDGYTF. The CDR3 nucleotides are TGCAGTGTTGGATTTGATGGCTACACCTTC.

This sequence joins TRBV6-1 and TRBJ1-5, with TRBD1 identical over 7 bases. J gave up 2 bases and V 6 bases, and 10 bases lay outside the gene matches. Germline assignment: CDR1 MNHNS and CDR2 SASEGT. The CDR3 contains 16 residues. The CDR3 nucleotides read TGTGCCAGCAGCACCACAGGGGTCAATGGCAATCAGCCCCAGCATTTT. Translating it yields CASSTTGVNGNQPQHF.

The chain carries TRBV12-3 or TRBV12-4 and TRBJ2-7; a weak D match, TRBD2 (5 bases). The CDR3 length is 13 residues. Trimming pared 5 bases from V and 7 bases from J, leaving 15 bases between. Here the CDR3 DNA reads TGTGCCAGCAGTCCCCGTGCGGGCGGAGAGCAGTACTTC. Encoded protein: CASSPRAGGEQYF.

The J gene is TRBJ1-6, the V gene TRBV29-1; the D gene is possibly TRBD1 (5 bases). The CDR3 is 13 amino acids. V dropped 4 bases and J dropped 7 bases, with 11 bases sitting between them. Germline V gene data show CDR1 as SQVTM and CDR2 as ANQGSEA. Here the CDR3 DNA reads TGCAGCGTTGCTCAGGGTCCAAATTCACCCCTCCACTTT. Its protein is CSVAQGPNSPLHF.

The CDR3 DNA follows: TGTGCCAGCAGCCAACGGTCGATCCTGGGGTGGGAGCAGTACTTC. Translation: CASSQRSILGWEQYF. The rearrangement uses TRBV3-1 and TRBJ2-7; D gene unclear. Germline CDR1 and CDR2: LGHDT and YNNKEL (reference sequence). The CDR3 spans 15 residues. Trimming removed 2 bases from V and 7 bases from J, with 18 bases in between.

V usage is TRBV4-1 and J usage is TRBJ1-4, with 8 nucleotides matching TRBD1. The CDR3 is 15 amino acids. The V gene's germline CDR1 is MGHRA and CDR2 YSYEKL. Trimming removed 3 bases from V and 4 bases from J; junction bases left unmatched: 4. This chain's CDR3 is CASSHGQGVNEKLFF. The DNA for the CDR3 is TGCGCCAGCAGCCACGGACAGGGAGTTAATGAAAAACTGTTTTTT.

The chain is built from TRBV4-1 and TRBJ2-5, with D perhaps TRBD1 (5 bases). From germline, CDR1 is MGHRA and CDR2 YSYEKL. The CDR3 contains 14 residues. Trimming shortened V by 6 bases and J by 11 bases, and 22 bases separated the two germline ends. The CDR3 protein is CASSHEFRAHEQYF. Written as DNA, the CDR3 is TGCGCCAGCAGTCATGAGTTCAGGGCCCATGAGCAGTACTTC.

This chain uses TRBV7-2 with TRBJ1-6; D may be TRBD1 (6 bases). V gave up 2 bases and J gave up 9 bases, with 14 bases separating them. The CDR3 runs 15 residues. Germline V gene sequence: CDR1 SGHTA, CDR2 FQGNSA. The CDR3 DNA sequence: TGTGCCAGCAGCTTATATCCGGGGGCAAGTTCACCCCTCCACTTT. Protein product: CASSLYPGASSPLHF.

This clonotype turned up a few times. The chain links TRBV24-1 to TRBJ2-1; 10 positions match TRBD2. V dropped 3 bases and J dropped 1; count of bases not matched to a gene: 8. Germline CDR1 and CDR2: KGHDR and SFDVKD. This CDR3 has 18 residues. DNA for the CDR3: TGTGCCACCAGTGATCCCACACTAGCGGGGACGTCCTACAATGAGCAGTTCTTC. Translated, it gives CATSDPTLAGTSYNEQFF.

This chain links TRBV10-3 with TRBJ2-1; 7 bases match TRBD1. J gave up 6 bases and V 0 bases, and 2 bases lay outside the gene matches. This CDR3 is 14 amino acids long. Germline assignment: CDR1 ENHRY and CDR2 SYGVKD. The CDR3 bases are TGTGCCATCAGTGAGTCGACAGGGTCCAATGAGCAGTTCTTC. Encoded protein: CAISESTGSNEQFF.

The rearrangement links TRBV2 to TRBJ2-1; 8 nucleotides match TRBD2. CDR1 and CDR2 from the germline V gene are SNHLY and FYNNEI. Unmatched junction bases numbered 9, after V lost 6 bases and J lost 8 bases. This CDR3 is 14 amino acids long. CDR3 residues: CASRISGLADEQFF. DNA of the CDR3: TGTGCCAGCAGGATCTCTGGACTAGCCGATGAGCAGTTCTTC.